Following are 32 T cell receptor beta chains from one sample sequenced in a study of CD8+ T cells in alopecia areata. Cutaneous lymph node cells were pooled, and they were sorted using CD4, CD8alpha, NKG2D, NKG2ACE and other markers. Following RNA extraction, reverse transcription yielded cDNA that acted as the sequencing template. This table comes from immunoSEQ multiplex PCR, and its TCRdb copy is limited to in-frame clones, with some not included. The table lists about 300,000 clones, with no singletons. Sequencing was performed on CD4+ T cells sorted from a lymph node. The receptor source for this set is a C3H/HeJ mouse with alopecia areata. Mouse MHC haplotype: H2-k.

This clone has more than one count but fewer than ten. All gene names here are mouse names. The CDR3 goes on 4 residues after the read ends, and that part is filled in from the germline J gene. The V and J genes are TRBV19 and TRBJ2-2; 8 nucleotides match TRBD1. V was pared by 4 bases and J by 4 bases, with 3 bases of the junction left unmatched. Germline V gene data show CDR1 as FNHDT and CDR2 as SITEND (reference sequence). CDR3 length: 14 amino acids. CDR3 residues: CASSLTGVTGQLYF. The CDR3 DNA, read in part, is TGTGCCAGCAGTTTGACAGGGGTCACCGGG.

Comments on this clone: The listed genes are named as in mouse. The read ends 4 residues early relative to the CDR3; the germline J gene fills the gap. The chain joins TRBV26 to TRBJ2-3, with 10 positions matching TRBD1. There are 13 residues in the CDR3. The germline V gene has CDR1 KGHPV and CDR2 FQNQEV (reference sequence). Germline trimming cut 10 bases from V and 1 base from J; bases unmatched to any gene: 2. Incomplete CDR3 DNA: TGTGCCACCGGGACAGGGGGTGCAGAA. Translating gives CATGTGGAE. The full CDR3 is CATGTGGAETLYF.

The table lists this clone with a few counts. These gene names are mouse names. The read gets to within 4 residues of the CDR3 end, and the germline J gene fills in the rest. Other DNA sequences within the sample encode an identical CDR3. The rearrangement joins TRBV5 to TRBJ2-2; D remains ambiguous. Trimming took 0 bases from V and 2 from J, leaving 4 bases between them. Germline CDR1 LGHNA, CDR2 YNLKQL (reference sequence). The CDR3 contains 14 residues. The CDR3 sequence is CASSQDRNTGQLYF. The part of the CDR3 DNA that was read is TGTGCCAGCAGCCAAGACAGGAACACCGGG.

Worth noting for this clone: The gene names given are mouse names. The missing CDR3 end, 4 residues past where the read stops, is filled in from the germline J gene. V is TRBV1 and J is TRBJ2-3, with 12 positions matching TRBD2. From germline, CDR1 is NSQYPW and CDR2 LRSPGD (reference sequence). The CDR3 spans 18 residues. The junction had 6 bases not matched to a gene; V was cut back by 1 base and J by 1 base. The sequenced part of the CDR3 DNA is TGCACCTGCAGTGCAGTCCGGGACTGGGGGGTCGGTGCAGAA. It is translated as CTCSAVRDWGVGAE. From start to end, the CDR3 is CTCSAVRDWGVGAETLYF.

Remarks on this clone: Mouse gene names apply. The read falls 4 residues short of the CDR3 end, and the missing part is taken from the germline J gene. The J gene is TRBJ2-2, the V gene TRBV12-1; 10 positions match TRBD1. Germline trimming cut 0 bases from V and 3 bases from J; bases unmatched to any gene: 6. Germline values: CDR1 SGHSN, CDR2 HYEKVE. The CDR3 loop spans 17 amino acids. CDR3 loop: CASSLAGTGVDTGQLYF. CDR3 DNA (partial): TGTGCCAGCTCTCTCGCCGGGACAGGGGTAGACACCGGG. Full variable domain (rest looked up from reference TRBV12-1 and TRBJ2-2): DSGVVQSPRHIIKEKGGRSVLTCIPISGHSNVVWYQQTLGKELKFLIQHYEKVERDKGFLPSRFSVQQFDDYHSEMNMSALELEDSAMYFCASSLAGTGVDTGQLYFGEGSKLTVL.

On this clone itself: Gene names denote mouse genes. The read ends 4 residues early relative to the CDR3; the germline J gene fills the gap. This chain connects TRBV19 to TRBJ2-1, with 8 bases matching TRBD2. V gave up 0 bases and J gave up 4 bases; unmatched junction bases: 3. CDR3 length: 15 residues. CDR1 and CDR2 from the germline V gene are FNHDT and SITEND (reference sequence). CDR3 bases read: TGTGCCAGCAGTATAGAGCACTGGGGGTATGCT. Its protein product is CASSIEHWGYA. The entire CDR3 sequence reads CASSIEHWGYAEQFF.

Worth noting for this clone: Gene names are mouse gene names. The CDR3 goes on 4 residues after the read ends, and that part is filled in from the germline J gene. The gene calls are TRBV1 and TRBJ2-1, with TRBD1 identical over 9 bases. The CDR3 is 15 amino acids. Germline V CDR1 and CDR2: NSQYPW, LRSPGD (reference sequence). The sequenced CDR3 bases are TGCACCTGCAGTGCAGATACGGGACAGGGATCT. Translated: CTCSADTGQGS. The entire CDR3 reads CTCSADTGQGSEQFF.

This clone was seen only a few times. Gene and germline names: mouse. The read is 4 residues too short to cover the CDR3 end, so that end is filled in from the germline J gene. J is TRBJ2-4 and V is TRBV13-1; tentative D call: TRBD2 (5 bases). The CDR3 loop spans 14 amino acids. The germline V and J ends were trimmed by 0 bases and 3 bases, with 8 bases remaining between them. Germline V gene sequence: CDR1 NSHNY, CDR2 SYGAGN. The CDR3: CASSDANWQNTLYF. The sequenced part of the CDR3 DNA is TGTGCCAGCAGTGATGCAAACTGGCAAAAC.

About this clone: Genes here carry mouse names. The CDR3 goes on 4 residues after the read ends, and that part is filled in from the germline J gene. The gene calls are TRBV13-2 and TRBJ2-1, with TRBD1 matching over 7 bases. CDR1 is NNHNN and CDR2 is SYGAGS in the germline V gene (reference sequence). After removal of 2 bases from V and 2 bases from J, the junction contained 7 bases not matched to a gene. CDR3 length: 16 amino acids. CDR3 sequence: CASGEPTGRDYAEQFF. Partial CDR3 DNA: TGTGCCAGCGGTGAGCCGACAGGGAGGGACTATGCT.

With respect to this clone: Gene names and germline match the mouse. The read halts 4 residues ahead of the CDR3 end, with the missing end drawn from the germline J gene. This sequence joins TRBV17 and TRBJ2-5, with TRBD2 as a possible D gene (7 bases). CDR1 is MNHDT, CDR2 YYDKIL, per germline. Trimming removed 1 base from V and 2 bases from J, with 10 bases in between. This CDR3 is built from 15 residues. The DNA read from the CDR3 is TGTGCTAGCAGTAGAGTCGGGGGGCTCCAAGAC. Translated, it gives CASSRVGGLQD. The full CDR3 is CASSRVGGLQDTQYF.

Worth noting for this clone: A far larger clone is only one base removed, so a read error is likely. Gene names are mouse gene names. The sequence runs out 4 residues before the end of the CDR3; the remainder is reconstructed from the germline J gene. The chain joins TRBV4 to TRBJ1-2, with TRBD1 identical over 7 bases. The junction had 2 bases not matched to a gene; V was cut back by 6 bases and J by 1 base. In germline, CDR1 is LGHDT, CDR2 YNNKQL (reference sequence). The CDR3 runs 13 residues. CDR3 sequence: CASSRQGNSDYTF. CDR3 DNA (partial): TGTGCCAGCAGTCGACAGGGAAACTCC.

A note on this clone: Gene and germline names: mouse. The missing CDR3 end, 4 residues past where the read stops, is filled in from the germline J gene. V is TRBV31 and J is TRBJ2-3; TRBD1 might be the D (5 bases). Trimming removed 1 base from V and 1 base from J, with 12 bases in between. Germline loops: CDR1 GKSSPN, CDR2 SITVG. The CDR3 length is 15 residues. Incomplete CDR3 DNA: TGTGCCTGGAGTCCTCCGAGGGGAGGTGCAGAA. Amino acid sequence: CAWSPPRGGAE. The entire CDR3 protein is CAWSPPRGGAETLYF. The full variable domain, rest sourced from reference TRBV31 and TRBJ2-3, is AQTIHQWPVAEIKAVGSPLSLGCTIKGKSSPNLYWYWQATGGTLQQLFYSITVGQVESVVQLNLSASRPKDDQFILSTEKLLLSHSGFYLCAWSPPRGGAETLYFGSGTRLTVL.

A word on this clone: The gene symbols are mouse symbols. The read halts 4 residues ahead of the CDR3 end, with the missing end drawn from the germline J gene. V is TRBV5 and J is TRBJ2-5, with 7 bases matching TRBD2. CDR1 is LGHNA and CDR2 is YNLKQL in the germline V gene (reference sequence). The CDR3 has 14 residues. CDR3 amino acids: CASSPLGEKDTQYF. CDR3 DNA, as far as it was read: TGTGCCAGCAGCCCCCTGGGGGAGAAGGAC.

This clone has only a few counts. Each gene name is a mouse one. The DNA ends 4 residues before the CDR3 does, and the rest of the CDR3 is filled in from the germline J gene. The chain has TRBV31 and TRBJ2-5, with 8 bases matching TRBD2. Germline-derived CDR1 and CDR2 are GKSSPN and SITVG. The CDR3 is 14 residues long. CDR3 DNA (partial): TGTGCCTGGAGGCTCTGGGGGGTAGGAGAC. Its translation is CAWRLWGVGD. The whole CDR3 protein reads CAWRLWGVGDTQYF.

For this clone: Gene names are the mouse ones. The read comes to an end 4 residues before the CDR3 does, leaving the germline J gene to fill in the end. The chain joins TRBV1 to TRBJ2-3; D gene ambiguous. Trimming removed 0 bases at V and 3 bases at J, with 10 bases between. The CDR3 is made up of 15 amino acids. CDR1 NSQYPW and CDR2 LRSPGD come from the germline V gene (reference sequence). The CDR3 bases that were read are TGCACCTGCAGTGCAGATCAGCGACAAGCAGAA. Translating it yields CTCSADQRQAE. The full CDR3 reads CTCSADQRQAETLYF. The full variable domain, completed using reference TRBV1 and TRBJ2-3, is VTLLEQNPRWRLVPRGQAVNLRCILKNSQYPWMSWYQQDLQKQLQWLFTLRSPGDKEVKSLPGADYLATRVTDTELRLQVANMSQGRTLYCTCSADQRQAETLYFGSGTRLTVL.

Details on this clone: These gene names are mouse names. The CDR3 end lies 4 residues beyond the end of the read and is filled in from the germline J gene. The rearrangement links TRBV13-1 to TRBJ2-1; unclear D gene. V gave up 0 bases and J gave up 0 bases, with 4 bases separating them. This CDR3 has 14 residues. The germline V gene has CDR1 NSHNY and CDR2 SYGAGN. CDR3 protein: CASSDVNNYAEQFF. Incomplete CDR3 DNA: TGTGCCAGCAGTGATGTCAATAACTATGCT.

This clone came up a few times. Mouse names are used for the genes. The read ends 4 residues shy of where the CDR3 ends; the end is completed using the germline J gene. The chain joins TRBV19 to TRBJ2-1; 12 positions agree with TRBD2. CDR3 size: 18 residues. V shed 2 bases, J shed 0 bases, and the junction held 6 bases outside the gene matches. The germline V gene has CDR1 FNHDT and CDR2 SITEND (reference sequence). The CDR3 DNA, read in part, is TGTGCCAGCAGTATGCCGGGACTGGGGGGTGATAACTATGCT. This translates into CASSMPGLGGDNYA. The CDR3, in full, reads CASSMPGLGGDNYAEQFF.

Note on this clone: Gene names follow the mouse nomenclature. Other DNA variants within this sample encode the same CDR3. The sequenced part of the CDR3 DNA is TGTGCCAGCAGTCCGGGGGGCTATGCT. Protein product: CASSPGGYA. The full-length CDR3 reads as CASSPGGYAEQFF. This chain connects TRBV13-3 to TRBJ2-1; a possible D gene is TRBD2 (6 bases). Read sequence stops 4 residues before the CDR3 end, and the germline J gene provides the missing end. The CDR3 sequence is 13 residues long. V gave up 4 bases and J gave up 3 bases, with 8 bases separating them. Per the germline V gene, CDR1 is NNHDY and CDR2 is SYVADS.

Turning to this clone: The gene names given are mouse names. CDR3 bases read: TGTGCCTGGAGTCTAATGGGGGGCGCCTATGCT. Translation gives CAWSLMGGAYA. The whole CDR3 is CAWSLMGGAYAEQFF. The chain combines TRBV31 with TRBJ2-1; possible D gene TRBD2, 7 bases. The sequence runs out 4 residues before the end of the CDR3; the remainder is reconstructed from the germline J gene. V lost 0 bases and J 3 bases, leaving 12 bases between the germline ends. CDR1 and CDR2 from the germline V gene are GKSSPN and SITVG. The CDR3 consists of 15 residues.

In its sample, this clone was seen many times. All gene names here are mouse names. CDR3 DNA, as far as it was read: TGTGCCAGCAGCTTAAAGGACAGGGTTAATTCGCCC. Translation: CASSLKDRVNSP. The complete CDR3 sequence is CASSLKDRVNSPLYF. The gene calls are TRBV3 and TRBJ1-6, with TRBD1 matching over 8 bases. The read ends 3 residues before the CDR3 terminus; that terminus is restored from the germline J gene. TRBJ1-6 qualifies as an ORF whose function is uncertain. The CDR3 length is 15 residues. V was clipped by 2 bases and J by 6 bases; unmatched bases: 3. Germline V lookup: CDR1 SNHLY, CDR2 FYNGKV (reference sequence).

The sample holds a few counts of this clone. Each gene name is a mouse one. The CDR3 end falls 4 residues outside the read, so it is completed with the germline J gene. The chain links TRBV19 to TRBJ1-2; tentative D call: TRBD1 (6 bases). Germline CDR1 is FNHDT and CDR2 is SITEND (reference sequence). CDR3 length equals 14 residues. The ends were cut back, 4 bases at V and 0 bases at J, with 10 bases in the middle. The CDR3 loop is CASSQGTTNSDYTF. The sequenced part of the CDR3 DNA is TGTGCCAGCAGTCAGGGGACAACAAACTCC.

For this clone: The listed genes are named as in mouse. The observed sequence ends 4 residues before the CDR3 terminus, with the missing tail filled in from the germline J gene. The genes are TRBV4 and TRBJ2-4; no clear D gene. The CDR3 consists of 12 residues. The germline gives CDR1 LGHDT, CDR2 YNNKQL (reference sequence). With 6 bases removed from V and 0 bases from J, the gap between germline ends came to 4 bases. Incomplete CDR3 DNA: TGTGCCAGCAGACTGAGTCAAAAC. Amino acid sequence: CASRLSQN. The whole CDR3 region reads CASRLSQNTLYF.

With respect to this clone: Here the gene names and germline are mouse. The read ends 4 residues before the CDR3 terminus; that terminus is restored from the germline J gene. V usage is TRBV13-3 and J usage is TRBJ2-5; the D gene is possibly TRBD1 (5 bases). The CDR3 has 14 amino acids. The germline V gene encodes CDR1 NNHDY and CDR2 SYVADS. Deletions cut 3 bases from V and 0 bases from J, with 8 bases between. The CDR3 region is CASSGTTNQDTQYF. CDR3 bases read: TGTGCCAGCAGTGGGACAACTAACCAAGAC. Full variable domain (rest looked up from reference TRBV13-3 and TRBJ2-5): EAAVTQSPRSKVAVTGGKVTLSCHQTNNHDYMYWYRQDTGHGLRLIHYSYVADSTEKGDIPDGYKASRPSQENFSLILELASLSQTAVYFCASSGTTNQDTQYFGPGTRLLVL.

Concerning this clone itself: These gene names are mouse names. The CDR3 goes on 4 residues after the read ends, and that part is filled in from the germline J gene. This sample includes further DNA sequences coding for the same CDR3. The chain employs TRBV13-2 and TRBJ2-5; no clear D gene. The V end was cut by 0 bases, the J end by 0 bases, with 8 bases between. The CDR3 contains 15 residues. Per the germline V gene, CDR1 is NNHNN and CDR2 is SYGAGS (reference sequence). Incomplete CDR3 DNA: TGTGCCAGCGGTGATGTAGGGTTTAACCAAGAC. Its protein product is CASGDVGFNQD. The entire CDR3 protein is CASGDVGFNQDTQYF.

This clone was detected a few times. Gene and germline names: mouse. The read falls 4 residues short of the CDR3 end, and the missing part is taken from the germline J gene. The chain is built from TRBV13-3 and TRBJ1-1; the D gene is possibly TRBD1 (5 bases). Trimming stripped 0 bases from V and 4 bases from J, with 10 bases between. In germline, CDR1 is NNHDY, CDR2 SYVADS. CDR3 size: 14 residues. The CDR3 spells CASSDVREGTEVFF. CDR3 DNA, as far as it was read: TGTGCCAGCAGTGATGTCAGGGAGGGCACA.

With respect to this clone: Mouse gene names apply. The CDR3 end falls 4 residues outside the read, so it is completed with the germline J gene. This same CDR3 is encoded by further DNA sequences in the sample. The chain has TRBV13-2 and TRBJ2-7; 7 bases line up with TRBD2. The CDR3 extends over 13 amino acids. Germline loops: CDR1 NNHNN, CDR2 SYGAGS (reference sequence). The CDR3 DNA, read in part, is TGTGCCAGCGGTGATGCATGGGGGGAT. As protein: CASGDAWGD. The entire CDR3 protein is CASGDAWGDEQYF.

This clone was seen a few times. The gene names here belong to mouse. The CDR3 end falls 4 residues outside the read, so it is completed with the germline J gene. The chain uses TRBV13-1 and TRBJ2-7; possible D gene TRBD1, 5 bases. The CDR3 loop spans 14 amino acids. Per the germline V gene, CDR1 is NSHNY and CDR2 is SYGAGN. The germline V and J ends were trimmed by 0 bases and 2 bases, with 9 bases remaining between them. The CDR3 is CASSDAPGTYEQYF. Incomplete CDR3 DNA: TGTGCCAGCAGTGATGCTCCAGGGACCTAT.

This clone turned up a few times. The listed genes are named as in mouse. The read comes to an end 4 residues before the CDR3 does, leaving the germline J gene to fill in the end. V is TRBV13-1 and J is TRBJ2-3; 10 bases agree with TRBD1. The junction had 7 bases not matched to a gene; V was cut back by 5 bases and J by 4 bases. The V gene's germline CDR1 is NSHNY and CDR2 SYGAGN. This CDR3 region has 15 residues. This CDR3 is CASSPPGQGSETLYF. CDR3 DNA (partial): TGTGCCAGCAGCCCTCCGGGACAGGGGTCAGAA.

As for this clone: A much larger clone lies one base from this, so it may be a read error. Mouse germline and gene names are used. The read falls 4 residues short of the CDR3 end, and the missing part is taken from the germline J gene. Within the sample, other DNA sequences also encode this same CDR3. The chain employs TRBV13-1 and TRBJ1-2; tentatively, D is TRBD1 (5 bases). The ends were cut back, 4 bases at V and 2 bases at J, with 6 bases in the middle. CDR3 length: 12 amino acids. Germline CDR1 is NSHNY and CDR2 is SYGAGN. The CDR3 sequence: CASSRQNSDYTF. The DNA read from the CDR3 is TGTGCCAGCAGTCGACAGAACTCC.

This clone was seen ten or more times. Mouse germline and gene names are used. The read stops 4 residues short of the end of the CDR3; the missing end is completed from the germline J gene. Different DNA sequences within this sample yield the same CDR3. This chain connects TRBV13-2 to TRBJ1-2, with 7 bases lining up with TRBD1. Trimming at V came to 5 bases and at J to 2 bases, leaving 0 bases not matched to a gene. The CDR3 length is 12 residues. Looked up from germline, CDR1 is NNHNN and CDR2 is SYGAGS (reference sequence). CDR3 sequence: CASGTGNSDYTF. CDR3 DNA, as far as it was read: TGTGCCAGCGGGACAGGGAACTCC.

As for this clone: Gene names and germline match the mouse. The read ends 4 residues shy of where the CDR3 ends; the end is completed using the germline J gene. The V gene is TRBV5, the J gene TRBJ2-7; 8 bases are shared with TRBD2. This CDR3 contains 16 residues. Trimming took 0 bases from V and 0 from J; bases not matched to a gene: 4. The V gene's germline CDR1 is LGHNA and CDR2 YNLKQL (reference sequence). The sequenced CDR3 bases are TGTGCCAGCAGCCAAGAAGGGGGGGGCAGCTCCTAT. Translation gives CASSQEGGGSSY. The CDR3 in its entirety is CASSQEGGGSSYEQYF.

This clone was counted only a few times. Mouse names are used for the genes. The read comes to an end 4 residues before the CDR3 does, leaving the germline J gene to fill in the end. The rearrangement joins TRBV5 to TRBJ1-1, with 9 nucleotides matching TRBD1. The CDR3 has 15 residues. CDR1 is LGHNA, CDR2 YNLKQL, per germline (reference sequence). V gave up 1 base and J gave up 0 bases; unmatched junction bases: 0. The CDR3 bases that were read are TGTGCCAGCAGCCAAGGGGACAGGGCAAACACA. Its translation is CASSQGDRANT. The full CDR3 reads CASSQGDRANTEVFF.